A selection of T cell receptor beta chains follows, all from one sample in a study of shared clonotypes between healthy human individuals. The data were produced by immunoSEQ multiplex PCR, yet TCRdb's version contains in-frame clones alone and is incomplete. The sample holds about 1.5 million clones, 95% to 99% seen once. Sequencing was done on a sample of naive CD4+ T cells sorted from blood. The receptors originated from a man aged 30-40 years in good health. The CDR3 runs from the conserved cysteine through the conserved F or W. Each record gives: D gene, clone size, J gene, V gene, CDR3 protein, CDR3 DNA. D genes are given only for firm matches. Clone size is given for some rows only: seen once, a few or many times, or a class if the clone is expanded.

D: .
size: .
J: TRBJ1-5
V: TRBV25-1
CDR3: CASSETGYNQPQHF
DNA: TGTGCCAGCAGTGAAACCGGATACAATCAGCCCCAGCATTTT

D: .
size: .
J: TRBJ2-6
V: TRBV11-2
CDR3: CASSHWAGPGTGANVLTF
DNA: TGTGCCAGCAGCCATTGGGCGGGGCCCGGGACCGGGGCCAACGTCCTGACTTTC

D: .
size: .
J: TRBJ2-7
V: TRBV6-1
CDR3: CASSEPAVGSYEQYF
DNA: TGTGCCAGCAGTGAACCAGCGGTAGGCTCCTACGAGCAGTACTTC

D: .
size: .
J: TRBJ2-6
V: TRBV28
CDR3: CASRTLTPGRASGANVLTF
DNA: TGTGCCAGCAGGACCCTCACCCCGGGGCGTGCATCTGGGGCCAACGTCCTGACTTTC

D: .
size: .
J: TRBJ1-1
V: TRBV15
CDR3: CAVTEQGFAEAFF
DNA: TGTGCCGTCACCGAGCAAGGCTTCGCTGAAGCTTTCTTT

D: .
size: once
J: TRBJ2-1
V: TRBV7-2
CDR3: CASSSGPDRGEFF
DNA: TGTGCCAGCAGCTCCGGACCCGATAGGGGTGAGTTCTTC

D: .
size: .
J: TRBJ2-2
V: TRBV7-9
CDR3: CASSLAQFMVPGELFF
DNA: TGTGCCAGCAGCTTAGCCCAGTTTATGGTTCCCGGGGAGCTGTTTTTT

D: TRBD1
size: once
J: TRBJ1-5
V: TRBV7-9
CDR3: CASSAGTDQHF
DNA: TGTGCCAGCAGCGCCGGGACAGACCAGCATTTT

D: .
size: .
J: TRBJ2-6
V: TRBV5-1
CDR3: CASSLARDARGANVLTF
DNA: TGCGCCAGCAGCTTGGCCAGGGATGCGCGAGGGGCCAACGTCCTGACTTTC

D: .
size: .
J: TRBJ2-7
V: TRBV10-3
CDR3: CAIRKGTSQYEQYF
DNA: TGTGCCATCAGGAAAGGGACCTCCCAGTACGAGCAGTACTTC

D: TRBD2
size: .
J: TRBJ2-1
V: TRBV29-1
CDR3: CSVGTSGRVNEQFF
DNA: TGCAGCGTGGGGACTAGCGGGAGGGTTAATGAGCAGTTCTTC

D: .
size: once
J: TRBJ2-7
V: TRBV28
CDR3: CASSPMGGRGDEQYF
DNA: TGTGCCAGCAGCCCTATGGGAGGCAGGGGTGATGAGCAGTACTTC

D: TRBD1
size: .
J: TRBJ2-6
V: TRBV28
CDR3: CASSLRQGLGANVLTF
DNA: TGTGCCAGCAGTTTACGACAGGGGCTCGGGGCCAACGTCCTGACTTTC

D: .
size: once
J: TRBJ2-7
V: TRBV28
CDR3: CASSPGGSSYEQYF
DNA: TGTGCCAGCAGTCCTGGCGGCAGCTCCTACGAGCAGTACTTC

D: TRBD1
size: .
J: TRBJ1-2
V: TRBV7-9
CDR3: CASSLADRVAYGYTF
DNA: TGTGCCAGCAGCTTGGCAGACAGGGTCGCCTATGGCTACACCTTC